This is a list of T cell receptor beta chains from one sample in a study of CD8+ T cells in alopecia areata. Data came from immunoSEQ multiplex PCR; TCRdb stores just in-frame clones and leaves some out. The sample lists under 200,000 clones, approximately 62% occurring once. Sequenced material: CD4+ T cells sorted from blood, taken at week 24, from a patient treated with tofacitinib. All receptors come from a human donor with alopecia areata. The CDR3 runs from the conserved cysteine through the conserved F or W. Each record gives: V gene, J gene, clone size, CDR3 protein. Where a row states a size, it is once, few, many or the class of an expanded clone; other rows omit it.

V: TRBV5-6
J: TRBJ1-5
size: once
CDR3: CASSLAGSQGSNQPQHF

V: TRBV23-1
J: TRBJ1-1
size: few
CDR3: CASSQSMAEAFF

V: TRBV30
J: TRBJ1-2
size: few
CDR3: CAWSDKGQANAVYGYTF

V: TRBV6-5
J: TRBJ1-1
size: .
CDR3: CASFDWGTGKSFF

V: TRBV21-1
J: TRBJ2-7
size: few
CDR3: CASSLRDRSNEQYF

V: TRBV4-2
J: TRBJ2-3
size: few
CDR3: CASSPGLPGDTQYF

V: TRBV29-1
J: TRBJ2-3
size: .
CDR3: CSVAYYTDTQYF

V: TRBV29-1
J: TRBJ1-2
size: .
CDR3: CSVLLGYGYTF

V: TRBV29-1
J: TRBJ2-7
size: .
CDR3: CSVGAWDEQYF

V: TRBV18
J: TRBJ1-1
size: .
CDR3: CASSPRTAGLNTEAFF

V: TRBV9
J: TRBJ2-5
size: .
CDR3: CASSVGVNQETQYF

V: TRBV5-1
J: TRBJ2-1
size: .
CDR3: CATTRGGSGAYNEQFF

V: TRBV29-1
J: TRBJ2-5
size: .
CDR3: CSVGFAEETQYF

V: TRBV6-6
J: TRBJ2-5
size: few
CDR3: CASSSPGTSGAETQYF

V: TRBV5-1
J: TRBJ2-7
size: .
CDR3: CASSLVAGELLEQYF

V: TRBV2
J: TRBJ1-1
size: few
CDR3: CASTEVEDTEAFF

V: TRBV29-1
J: TRBJ2-1
size: .
CDR3: CSVEQGLIYNEQFF

V: TRBV6-5
J: TRBJ1-5
size: .
CDR3: CASSRGTGSNQPQHF

V: TRBV9
J: TRBJ2-3
size: .
CDR3: CASSGGTGGAGNTQYF

V: TRBV30
J: TRBJ2-5
size: once
CDR3: CAWRAMPGETQYF

V: TRBV23-1
J: TRBJ1-4
size: .
CDR3: CASSQTQGREKLFF

V: TRBV19
J: TRBJ2-5
size: .
CDR3: CASSRIGETQYF

V: TRBV19
J: TRBJ2-7
size: .
CDR3: CASRRQSGTPSEQYF

V: TRBV2
J: TRBJ2-3
size: .
CDR3: CATKEVNTDTQYF

V: TRBV7-9
J: TRBJ1-1
size: .
CDR3: CASSLGGWNVEAFF

V: TRBV20-1
J: TRBJ1-2
size: .
CDR3: CSASVSYGYTF

V: TRBV7-3
J: TRBJ2-2
size: few
CDR3: CASSMGRHTGELFF

V: TRBV9
J: TRBJ1-2
size: .
CDR3: CASSPWEMGYGYTF

V: TRBV5-1
J: TRBJ2-7
size: .
CDR3: CASSLGVDEQYF

V: TRBV9
J: TRBJ2-3
size: .
CDR3: CASSVGGEDTQYF

V: TRBV5-6
J: TRBJ1-1
size: .
CDR3: CASSLGLESNTEAFF

V: TRBV10-3
J: TRBJ1-5
size: .
CDR3: CAISESENQPQHF

V: TRBV5-1
J: TRBJ1-2
size: .
CDR3: CASSLEGTDYGYTF

V: TRBV4-1
J: TRBJ1-2
size: few
CDR3: CASSQEGSWGYTF

V: TRBV29-1
J: TRBJ2-2
size: .
CDR3: CSVLSQRNTGELFF

V: TRBV9
J: TRBJ1-2
size: .
CDR3: CASSVEGSGREYGYTF

V: TRBV29-1
J: TRBJ2-1
size: once
CDR3: CSASLPEQFF

V: TRBV30
J: TRBJ2-2
size: .
CDR3: CAGGRDGELFF

V: TRBV14
J: TRBJ1-2
size: few
CDR3: CASSQEQYGYTF

V: TRBV19
J: TRBJ1-5
size: many
CDR3: CASSIGTDVQPQHF

V: TRBV19
J: TRBJ2-5
size: few
CDR3: CASGGGLVTQYF

V: TRBV29-1
J: TRBJ2-3
size: .
CDR3: CSVRTSGGTDTQYF

V: TRBV11-2
J: TRBJ2-4
size: few
CDR3: CASSLEDIQYF

V: TRBV5-1
J: TRBJ2-3
size: .
CDR3: CASSLDILATQYF

V: TRBV7-6
J: TRBJ1-2
size: .
CDR3: CASSEGGGYGYTF

V: TRBV15
J: TRBJ1-1
size: .
CDR3: CATSRKQGTEAFF

V: TRBV4-1
J: TRBJ1-2
size: .
CDR3: CASSQPTGRANYGYTF

V: TRBV7-2
J: TRBJ1-1
size: .
CDR3: CASSRGTTEAFF

V: TRBV4-1
J: TRBJ2-7
size: .
CDR3: CASSQWTGSYEQYF

V: TRBV2
J: TRBJ2-3
size: .
CDR3: CASKEGTSTDTQYF

V: TRBV2
J: TRBJ2-2
size: .
CDR3: CASTPWGGGNTGELFF

V: TRBV4-1
J: TRBJ1-5
size: .
CDR3: CASSQDLRAARSNSNQPQHF

V: TRBV6-1
J: TRBJ2-3
size: .
CDR3: CASTFGQGDYTQYF

V: TRBV5-1
J: TRBJ2-6
size: .
CDR3: CASSLGPGAGANVLTF

V: TRBV12-5
J: TRBJ2-7
size: .
CDR3: CASAPPRDEQYF